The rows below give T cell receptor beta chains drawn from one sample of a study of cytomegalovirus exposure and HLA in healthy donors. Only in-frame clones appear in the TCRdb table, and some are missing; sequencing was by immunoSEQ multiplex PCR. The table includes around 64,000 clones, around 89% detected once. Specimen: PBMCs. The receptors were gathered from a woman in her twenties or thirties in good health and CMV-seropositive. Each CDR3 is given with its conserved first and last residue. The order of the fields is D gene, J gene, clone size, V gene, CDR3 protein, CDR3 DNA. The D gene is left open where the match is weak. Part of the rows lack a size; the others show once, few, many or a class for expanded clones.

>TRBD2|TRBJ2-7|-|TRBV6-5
CASSYTGTSTYEQYF
TGTGCCAGCAGTTACACGGGGACTAGTACCTACGAGCAGTACTTC
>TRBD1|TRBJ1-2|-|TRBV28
CASFTPGQGLGYTF
TGTGCCAGCTTTACCCCGGGACAGGGTCTTGGCTACACCTTC
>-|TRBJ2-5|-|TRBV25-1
CASSEGGGGETQYF
TGTGCCAGCAGTGAAGGCGGTGGCGGAGAGACCCAGTACTTC
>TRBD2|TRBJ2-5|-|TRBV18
CASSRPRTSGRRDWETQYF
TGTGCCAGCTCACGACCAAGGACTAGCGGTAGACGAGATTGGGAGACCCAGTACTTC
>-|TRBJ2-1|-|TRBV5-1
CASSSGTGINEQFF
TGCGCCAGCAGCTCAGGCACAGGAATAAATGAGCAGTTCTTC
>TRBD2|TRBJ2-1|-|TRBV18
CASSPGSGRTNEQFF
TGTGCCAGCTCACCGGGTAGCGGGAGGACCAATGAGCAGTTCTTC
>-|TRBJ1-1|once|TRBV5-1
CASSLSGREPISAEAFF
TGCGCCAGCAGCTTGTCGGGGAGGGAACCCATCTCCGCTGAAGCTTTCTTT
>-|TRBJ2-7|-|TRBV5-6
CASSLFLGDEQYF
TGTGCCAGCAGCTTGTTTTTGGGAGACGAGCAGTACTTC
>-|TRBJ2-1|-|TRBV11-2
CASSFRREVSYNEQFF
TGTGCCAGCAGCTTTAGGAGGGAGGTCTCCTACAATGAGCAGTTCTTC
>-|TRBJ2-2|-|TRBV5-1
CASSLYQGTGELFF
TGCGCCAGCAGCTTGTATCAGGGTACCGGGGAGCTGTTTTTT
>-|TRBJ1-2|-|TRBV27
CASSSSAYYGYTF
TGTGCCAGCAGTTCCAGTGCCTACTATGGCTACACCTTC
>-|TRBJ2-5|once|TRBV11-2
CASSATQETQYF
TGTGCCAGCAGCGCGACACAAGAGACCCAGTACTTC
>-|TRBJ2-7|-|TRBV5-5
CASSINYEQYF
TGTGCCAGCAGCATTAACTACGAGCAGTACTTC
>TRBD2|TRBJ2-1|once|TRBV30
CAWRLAGLEQFF
TGTGCCTGGAGACTAGCGGGACTCGAGCAGTTCTTC
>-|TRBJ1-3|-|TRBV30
CAWTGQLSGNTIYF
TGTGCCTGGACTGGACAGCTCTCTGGAAACACCATATATTTT
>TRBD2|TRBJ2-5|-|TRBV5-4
CASSSTWREAPQETQYF
TGTGCCAGCAGCTCAACGTGGCGGGAGGCTCCACAAGAGACCCAGTACTTC
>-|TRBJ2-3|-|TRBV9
CASSVESTSTDTQYF
TGTGCCAGCAGCGTAGAAAGTACTAGCACAGATACGCAGTATTTT
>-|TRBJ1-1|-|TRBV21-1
CASLERVTTEAFF
TGTGCCTCTTTAGAGAGGGTTACCACTGAAGCTTTCTTT
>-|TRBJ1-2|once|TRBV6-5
CASSYSTERGYTF
TGTGCCAGCAGTTACTCGACCGAGCGGGGCTACACCTTC
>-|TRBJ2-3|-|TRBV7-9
CASSLRRAGTDTQYF
TGTGCCAGCAGCCTCCGGAGAGCTGGCACAGATACGCAGTATTTT
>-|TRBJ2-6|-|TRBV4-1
CASSQDGLGGAAASGANVLTF
TGCGCCAGCAGCCAAGATGGTTTAGGGGGAGCGGCCGCGTCTGGGGCCAACGTCCTGACTTTC
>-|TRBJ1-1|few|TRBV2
CASSEWDITNTEAFF
TGTGCCAGCAGTGAATGGGACATAACGAACACTGAAGCTTTCTTT
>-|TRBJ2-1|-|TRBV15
CATSRAWTSAYNEQFF
TGTGCCACCAGCAGGGCGTGGACTTCGGCTTACAATGAGCAGTTCTTC
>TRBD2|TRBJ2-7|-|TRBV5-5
CASSLGLAGGWYF
TGTGCCAGCAGCTTGGGACTAGCGGGAGGTTGGTACTTC
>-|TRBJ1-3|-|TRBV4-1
CASSHDFRLSSGNTIYF
TGCGCCAGCAGCCACGACTTTCGGCTAAGCTCTGGAAACACCATATATTTT
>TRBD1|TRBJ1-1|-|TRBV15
CATSLNTGGSEAFF
TGTGCCACCAGTCTTAATACAGGGGGCTCTGAAGCTTTCTTT
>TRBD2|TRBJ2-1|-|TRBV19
CASSTLAGPDNEQFF
TGTGCCAGTAGTACTCTAGCGGGACCCGACAACGAGCAGTTCTTC
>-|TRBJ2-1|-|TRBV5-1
CASSLGLAGSYNEQFF
TGCGCCAGCAGCTTGGGACTCGCCGGCTCCTACAATGAGCAGTTCTTC
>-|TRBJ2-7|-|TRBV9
CASSVSGGFSYEQYF
TGTGCCAGCAGCGTATCAGGAGGGTTCTCCTACGAGCAGTACTTC
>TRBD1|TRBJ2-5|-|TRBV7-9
CASSLLQGKETQYF
TGTGCCAGCAGCTTACTACAGGGGAAAGAGACCCAGTACTTC
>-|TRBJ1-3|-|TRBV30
CAWSYSGFSGNTIYF
TGTGCCTGGAGTTACAGTGGGTTCTCTGGAAACACCATATATTTT
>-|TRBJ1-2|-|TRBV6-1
CASSGQRYGYTF
TGTGCCAGCAGTGGACAGCGCTATGGCTACACCTTC
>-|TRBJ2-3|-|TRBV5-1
CASSGGYQRYTDTQYF
TGCGCCAGCAGTGGGGGGTATCAGCGGTACACAGATACGCAGTATTTT
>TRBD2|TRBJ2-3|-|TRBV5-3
CARSLLAGGDVGTDTQYF
TGTGCCAGAAGCTTACTAGCGGGAGGGGACGTGGGCACAGATACGCAGTATTTT
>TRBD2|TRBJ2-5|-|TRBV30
CAWSAGLALETQYF
TGTGCCTGGAGTGCCGGACTAGCTTTAGAGACCCAGTACTTC
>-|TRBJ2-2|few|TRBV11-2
CASSLGGYGGTGELFF
TGTGCCAGCAGCTTAGGGGGGTATGGGGGGACCGGGGAGCTGTTTTTT
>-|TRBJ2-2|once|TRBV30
CAGRQQVGTGELFF
TGTGCCGGGAGACAGCAGGTCGGCACCGGGGAGCTGTTTTTT
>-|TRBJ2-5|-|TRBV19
CASSNSNQETQYF
TGTGCCAGTAGTAACTCCAACCAAGAGACCCAGTACTTC
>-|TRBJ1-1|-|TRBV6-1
CASSEVSGTYETEAFF
TGTGCCAGCAGTGAAGTAAGTGGGACTTATGAAACTGAAGCTTTCTTT
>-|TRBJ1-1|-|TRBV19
CASRDPGGVNTEAFF
TGTGCCAGTAGGGACCCAGGAGGGGTGAACACTGAAGCTTTCTTT
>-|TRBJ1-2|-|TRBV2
CASSELGVGGYTF
TGTGCCAGCAGTGAGCTGGGAGTCGGTGGCTACACCTTC
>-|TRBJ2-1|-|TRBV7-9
CASSLEGVEQFF
TGTGCCAGCAGCTTAGAGGGGGTGGAGCAGTTCTTC